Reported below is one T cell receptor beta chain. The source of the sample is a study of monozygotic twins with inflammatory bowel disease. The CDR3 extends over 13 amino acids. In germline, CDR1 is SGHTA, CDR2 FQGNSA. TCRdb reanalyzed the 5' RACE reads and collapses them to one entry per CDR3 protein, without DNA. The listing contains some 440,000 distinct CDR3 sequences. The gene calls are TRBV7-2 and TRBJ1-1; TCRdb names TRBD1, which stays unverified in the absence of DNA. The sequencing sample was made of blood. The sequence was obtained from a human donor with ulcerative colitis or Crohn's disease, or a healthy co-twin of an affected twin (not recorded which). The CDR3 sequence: CASSGQGGTEAFF.